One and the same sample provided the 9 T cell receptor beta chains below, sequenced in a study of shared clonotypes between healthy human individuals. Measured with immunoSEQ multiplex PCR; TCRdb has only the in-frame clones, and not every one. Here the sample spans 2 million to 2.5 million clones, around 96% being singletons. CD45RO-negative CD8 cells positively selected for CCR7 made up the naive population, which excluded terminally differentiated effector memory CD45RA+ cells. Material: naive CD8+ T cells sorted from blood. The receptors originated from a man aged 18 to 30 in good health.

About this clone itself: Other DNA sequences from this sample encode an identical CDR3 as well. The CDR3 spells CASSYGTGLNTEAFF. CDR3 sequence (DNA): TGTGCCAGCAGTTACGGGACAGGACTGAACACTGAAGCTTTCTTT. V is TRBV6-5 and J is TRBJ1-1; TRBD1 aligns across 8 bases. CDR1 is MNHEY and CDR2 is SVGAGI in the germline V gene. Trimming removed 2 bases from V and 0 bases from J; junction bases left unmatched: 2. The CDR3 totals 15 residues.

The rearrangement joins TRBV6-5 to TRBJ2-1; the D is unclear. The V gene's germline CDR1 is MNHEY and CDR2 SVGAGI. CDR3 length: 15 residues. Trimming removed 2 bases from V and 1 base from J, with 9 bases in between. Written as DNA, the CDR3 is TGTGCCAGCAGTTACCAAGCCGGATCCTACAATGAGCAGTTCTTC. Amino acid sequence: CASSYQAGSYNEQFF.

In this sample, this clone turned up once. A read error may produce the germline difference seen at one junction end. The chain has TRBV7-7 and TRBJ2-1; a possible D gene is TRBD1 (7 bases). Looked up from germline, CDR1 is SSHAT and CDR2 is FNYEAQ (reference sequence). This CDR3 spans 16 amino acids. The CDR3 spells CASSLAEQGRYNEQFF. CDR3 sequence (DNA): TGTGCTAGCAGCTTAGCGGAACAGGGGCGGTACAATGAGCAGTTCTTC.

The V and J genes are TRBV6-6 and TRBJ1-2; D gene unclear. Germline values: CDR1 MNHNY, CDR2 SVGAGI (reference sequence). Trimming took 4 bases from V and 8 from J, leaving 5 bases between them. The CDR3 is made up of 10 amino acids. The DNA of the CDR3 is TGTGCCAGCAGTTTCGACGGCTACACCTTC. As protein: CASSFDGYTF.

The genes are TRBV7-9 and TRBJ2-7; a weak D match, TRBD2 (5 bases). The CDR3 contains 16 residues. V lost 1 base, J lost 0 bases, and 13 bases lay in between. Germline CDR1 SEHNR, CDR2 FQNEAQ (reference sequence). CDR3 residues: CASSLDLMGSSYEQYF. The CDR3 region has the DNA TGTGCCAGCAGCTTAGACCTTATGGGGAGCTCCTACGAGCAGTACTTC.

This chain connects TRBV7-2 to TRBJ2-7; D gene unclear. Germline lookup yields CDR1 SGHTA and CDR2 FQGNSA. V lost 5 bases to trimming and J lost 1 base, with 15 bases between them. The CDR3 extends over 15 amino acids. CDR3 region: CASSPGVAPSYEQYF. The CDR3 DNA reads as TGTGCCAGCAGCCCGGGTGTAGCCCCATCCTACGAGCAGTACTTC.

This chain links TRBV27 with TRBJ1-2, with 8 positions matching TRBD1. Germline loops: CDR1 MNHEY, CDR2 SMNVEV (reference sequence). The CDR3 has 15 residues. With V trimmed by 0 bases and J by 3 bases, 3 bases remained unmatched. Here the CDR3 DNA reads TGTGCCAGCAGTTTATCCGGACAGGGTGACTATGGCTACACCTTC. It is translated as CASSLSGQGDYGYTF.

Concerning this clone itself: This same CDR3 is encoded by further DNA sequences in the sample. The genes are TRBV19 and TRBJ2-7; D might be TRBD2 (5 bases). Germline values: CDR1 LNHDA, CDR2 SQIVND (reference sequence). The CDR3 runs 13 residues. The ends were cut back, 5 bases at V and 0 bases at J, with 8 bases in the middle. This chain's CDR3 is CASSFGISYEQYF. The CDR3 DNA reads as TGTGCCAGTAGTTTCGGGATCTCCTACGAGCAGTACTTC.

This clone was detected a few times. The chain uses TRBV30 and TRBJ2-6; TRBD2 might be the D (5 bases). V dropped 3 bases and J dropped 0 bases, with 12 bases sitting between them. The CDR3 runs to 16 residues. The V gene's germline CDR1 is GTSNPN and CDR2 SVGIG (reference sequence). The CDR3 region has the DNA TGTGCCTGGAGCGCAATAGACTACTCTGGGGCCAACGTCCTGACTTTC. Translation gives CAWSAIDYSGANVLTF.